At least ten counts were recorded for the clone carrying this TCR beta chain. The target antigen is unknown. This sample was taken from a study of early T cells in non-severe SARS-CoV-2 infection. About the research overall: Sequenced bulk RNA came from whole blood that was unsorted, and chains were unpaired. Study-level results: Missing private and CD4 specificities, VDJdb matching favored anti-spike CD8 responses.

Attached unique molecular identifiers marked individual cDNA molecules. Using its own MiXCR run on the 5' RACE reads, TCRdb lists one record per CDR3 protein. The data contain roughly 18,000 distinct CDR3 sequences, roughly 6.1% of them singletons. Trimming took 4 bases from V and 3 from J; bases not matched to a gene: 10. This CDR3 is built from 15 residues. Germline CDR1 is GTSNPN and CDR2 is SVGIG (reference sequence). This clonotype was sampled from an adult who was a healthcare worker with PCR-confirmed SARS-CoV-2 infection or an uninfected control (not recorded which). What was sequenced was whole blood. V and J are TRBV30 and TRBJ2-7; 9 bases are shared with TRBD1. In nucleotides, the CDR3 is TGTGCCTGGACAAAAGGGACAGGGAAAGACTACGAGCAGTACTTC. Encoded protein: CAWTKGTGKDYEQYF.